The 9 T cell receptor beta chains given below trace back to one sample, sequenced in a study of identifying expanded T cells in peripheral blood. Measured with immunoSEQ multiplex PCR; TCRdb has only the in-frame clones, and not every one. The sample shows about 100,000 clones, 88% of them seen only once. The sample comprised blood. Receptors originate from a person aged 18 to 70 in good health.

The chain has TRBV19 and TRBJ1-1; D perhaps matches TRBD1 (5 bases). CDR1 and CDR2 (germline): LNHDA, SQIVND (reference sequence). The CDR3 consists of 12 residues. Trimming removed 5 bases at V and 9 bases at J, with 13 bases between. The CDR3 sequence: CASSPAGGKAFF. DNA for the CDR3: TGTGCCAGTAGTCCGGCGGGGGGGAAAGCTTTCTTT.

The chain is built from TRBV11-3 and TRBJ1-2; D is possibly TRBD1 (5 bases). V was clipped by 1 base and J by 2 bases, with 11 bases between them. CDR3 length: 15 residues. Germline V gene sequence: CDR1 SGHNT, CDR2 YENEEA. The CDR3 loop reads CASSLGSGGNYGYTF. The CDR3, as DNA: TGTGCCAGCAGCTTAGGTAGCGGGGGGAACTATGGCTACACCTTC.

Concerning this clone itself: The junction differs from germline at one of its ends, possibly a read error. The chain carries TRBV6-6 and TRBJ1-2, with D tentatively TRBD1 (5 bases). This CDR3 is 15 amino acids long. CDR1 MNHNY and CDR2 SVGAGI come from the germline V gene (reference sequence). CDR3 coding DNA: TGTGCCAGCAGTTACTCTGAAGTTGACAGCGCAACTTTATACTTC. Its protein is CASSYSEVDSATLYF.

The chain links TRBV6-6 to TRBJ2-1; no firm D call. CDR1 MNHNY and CDR2 SVGAGI come from the germline V gene (reference sequence). V was clipped by 2 bases and J by 5 bases, with 7 bases between them. This CDR3 region has 13 residues. Written as DNA, the CDR3 is TGTGCCAGCAGTTACATGGGCAACAATGAGCAGTTCTTC. It is translated as CASSYMGNNEQFF.

The chain has TRBV5-1 and TRBJ2-3, with D tentatively TRBD1 or TRBD2 (5 bases each). Germline V lookup: CDR1 SGHRS, CDR2 YFSETQ. Trimming stripped 1 base from V and 1 base from J, with 10 bases between. This CDR3 is built from 15 residues. The CDR3 sequence is CASSLLGDRTDTQYF. For the CDR3, the DNA is TGCGCCAGCAGCTTGTTAGGGGACCGCACAGATACGCAGTATTTT.

The chain recombines TRBV7-2 with TRBJ1-2; 11 nucleotides match TRBD1. Germline V lookup: CDR1 SGHTA, CDR2 FQGNSA. The CDR3 is made up of 14 amino acids. The V segment lost 6 bases and the J segment 8 bases; nucleotides outside the gene matches: 8. DNA of the CDR3: TGTGCCAGCAGTCCATGGGGACAGGGGGAGGGCTACACCTTC. Its translation is CASSPWGQGEGYTF.

This clone has a single count. This chain joins TRBV6-1 and TRBJ1-6; weak D call: TRBD1 (5 bases). V shed 4 bases and J shed 7 bases, with 17 bases lying between them. Per the germline V gene, CDR1 is MNHNS and CDR2 is SASEGT. The CDR3 runs to 16 residues. The CDR3 bases are TGTGCCAGCAGTGCCTATCCCGGGACCCACAATTCACCCCTCCACTTT. It is translated as CASSAYPGTHNSPLHF.

This clone was found once. The gene calls are TRBV9 and TRBJ2-3; no reliable D call. CDR3 size: 16 residues. Germline lookup yields CDR1 SGDLS and CDR2 YYNGEE. The germline V and J ends were trimmed by 0 bases and 0 bases, with 11 bases remaining between them. The DNA for the CDR3 is TGTGCCAGCAGCGTAGTGTCCATGAGTAGCACAGATACGCAGTATTTT. Amino acid sequence: CASSVVSMSSTDTQYF.

The chain uses TRBV29-1 and TRBJ1-1; the D gene is possibly TRBD1 (5 bases). CDR1 and CDR2 from the germline V gene are SQVTM and ANQGSEA. This CDR3 comprises 13 residues. The ends were cut back, 4 bases at V and 8 bases at J, with 17 bases in the middle. Here the CDR3 reads CSVGGQPGGEAFF. DNA of the CDR3: TGCAGCGTTGGAGGTCAGCCTGGGGGGGAAGCTTTCTTT.